This T cell receptor (beta chain) was captured in a study of cytomegalovirus exposure and HLA in healthy donors. Findings and caveats of the study: About 87% or about 30% of the time was how often most TCR beta V segments were productive, according to an earlier analysis. Most TCR sequences were rare, but some public TCRs occurred in many donors. Relative to equally common others, HLA-associated TCR beta chains showed greater clonal expansion in a later analysis.

This PCR relied on a set of 60 Vbeta primers and 13 Jbeta primers. Assay: immunoSEQ multiplex PCR; the TCRdb copy retains only in-frame clones and omits some. There are about 160,000 clones in the sample; approximately 80% occur only once, and about 1.3% lies in the top ten. For this clone: Its antigen is unknown.

The CDR3 sequence is 16 residues long. Germline lookup yields CDR1 SGHRS and CDR2 YFSETQ. The V segment lost 4 bases and the J segment 5 bases; nucleotides outside the gene matches: 12. The chain is built from TRBV5-1 and TRBJ1-1; 9 bases match TRBD1. This receptor was obtained from a male donor in good health and CMV-seronegative. Material for sequencing was PBMCs. Written as DNA, the CDR3 is TGCGCCAGCAGCCCTAGGACAGGGGAGATTTGGACTGAAGCTTTCTTT. This sequence encodes CASSPRTGEIWTEAFF.